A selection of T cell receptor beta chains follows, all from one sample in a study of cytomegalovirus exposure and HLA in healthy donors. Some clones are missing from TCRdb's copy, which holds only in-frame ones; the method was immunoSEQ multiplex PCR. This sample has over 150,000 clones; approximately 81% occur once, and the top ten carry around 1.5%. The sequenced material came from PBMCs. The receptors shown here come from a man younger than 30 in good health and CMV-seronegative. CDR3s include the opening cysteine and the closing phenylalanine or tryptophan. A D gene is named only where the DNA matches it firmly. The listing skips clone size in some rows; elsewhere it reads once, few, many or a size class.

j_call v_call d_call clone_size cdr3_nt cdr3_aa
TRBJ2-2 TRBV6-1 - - TGTGCCAGCGAAAGGGGGAGTATCGCCGGGGAGCTGTTTTTT CASERGSIAGELFF
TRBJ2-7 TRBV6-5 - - TGTGCCAGCAGTTCGACAGGTAGTGGGTCCTACGAGCAGTACTTC CASSSTGSGSYEQYF
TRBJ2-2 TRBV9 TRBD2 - TGTGCCAGCAGCGTAGGCGCTAGCGGGAGGGCCGGCACCGGGGAGCTGTTTTTT CASSVGASGRAGTGELFF
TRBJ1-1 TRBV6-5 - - TGTGCCAGCAGTTTTCAGTCCGGGACTGAAGCTTTCTTT CASSFQSGTEAFF
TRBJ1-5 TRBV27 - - TGTGCCAGCAGTTTATTATTTGCTCGAGGGCAGCCCCAGCATTTT CASSLLFARGQPQHF
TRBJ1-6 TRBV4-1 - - TGCGCCAGCAGCCCCCTCCCCCTTAGTTCACCCCTCCACTTT CASSPLPLSSPLHF
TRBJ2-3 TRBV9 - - TGTGCCAGCAGCCCTGGCTTACAAAGCACAGATACGCAGTATTTT CASSPGLQSTDTQYF
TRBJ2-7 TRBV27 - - TGTGCCAGCAGTTTATCGTATGGTAGCGGATACGAGCAGTACTTC CASSLSYGSGYEQYF
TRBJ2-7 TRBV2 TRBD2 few TGTGCCAGCAGTGAACCGCGGGGGACCTACGAGCAGTACTTC CASSEPRGTYEQYF
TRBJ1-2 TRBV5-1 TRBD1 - TGCGCCAGCAGCTCGGGGACAGGGGGGGATGGCTACACCTTC CASSSGTGGDGYTF
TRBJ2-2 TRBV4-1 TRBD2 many TGCGCCAGCAGCCCTGGGCCGCTAGCGGGAACGAACACCGGGGAGCTGTTTTTT CASSPGPLAGTNTGELFF
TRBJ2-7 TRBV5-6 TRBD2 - TGTGCCAGCAGCTCGGGACTAGCGGGACCCGAGCAGTACTTC CASSSGLAGPEQYF
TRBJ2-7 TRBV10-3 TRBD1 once TGTGCCATCAGTGGGGGACAGGTCTTAAACACCTCGCCCTACGAGCAGTACTTC CAISGGQVLNTSPYEQYF
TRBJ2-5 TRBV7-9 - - TGTGCCAGCAGCCCCCCCTTAGCGCAAGAGACCCAGTACTTC CASSPPLAQETQYF
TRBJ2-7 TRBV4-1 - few TGCGCCAGCAGCCAAGCGGGAGCAACGTACGAGCAGTACTTC CASSQAGATYEQYF
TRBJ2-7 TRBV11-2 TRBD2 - TGTGCCAGCAGCTTGGGGCCTAGCGGCCCCTACGAGCAGTACTTC CASSLGPSGPYEQYF
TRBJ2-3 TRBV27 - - TGTGCCAGCAATCGCGGGCCGAGGGTAGGAGATACGCAGTATTTT CASNRGPRVGDTQYF
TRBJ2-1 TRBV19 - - TGTGCCAGTACCCCGAGTCGGGCGGGTAGCTCCTACAATGAGCAGTTCTTC CASTPSRAGSSYNEQFF